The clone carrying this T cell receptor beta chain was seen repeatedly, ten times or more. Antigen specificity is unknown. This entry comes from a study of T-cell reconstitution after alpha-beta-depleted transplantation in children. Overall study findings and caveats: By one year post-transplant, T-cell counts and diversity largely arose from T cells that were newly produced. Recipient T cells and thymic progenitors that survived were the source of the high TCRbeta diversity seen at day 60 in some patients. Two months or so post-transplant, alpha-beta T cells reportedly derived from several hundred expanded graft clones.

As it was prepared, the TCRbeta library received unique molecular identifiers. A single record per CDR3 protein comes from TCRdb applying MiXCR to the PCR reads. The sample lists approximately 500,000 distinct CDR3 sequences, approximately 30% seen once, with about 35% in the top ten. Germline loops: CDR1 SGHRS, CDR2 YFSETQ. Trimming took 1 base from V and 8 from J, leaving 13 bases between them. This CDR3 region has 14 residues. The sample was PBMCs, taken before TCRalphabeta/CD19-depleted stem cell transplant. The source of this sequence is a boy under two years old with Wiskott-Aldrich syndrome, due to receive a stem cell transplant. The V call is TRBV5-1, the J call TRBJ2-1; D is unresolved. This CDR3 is CASSLSQINDEQFF. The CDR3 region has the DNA TGCGCCAGCAGCTTGAGCCAGATCAACGATGAGCAGTTCTTC.